This TCR beta chain is drawn from a study of cytomegalovirus exposure and HLA in healthy donors. Study summary: The approximately 100 million unique TCR beta sequences, from about 170 million T cells, were found by an earlier analysis.

The PCR ran on 60 Vbeta and 13 Jbeta primers. Assay used: immunoSEQ multiplex PCR; TCRdb lists only in-frame clones, some missing. The sample has about 70,000 clones, over 50% seen once. Study results and limitations: In a later analysis, specific HLA alleles were associated with 15,000 to 20,000 TCR beta sequences at a 0.05 false discovery rate. Analyses of presence and absence presupposed an approximately uniform sequencing depth across donors. The analysis excluded some indistinguishable V segments, including TRBV6-2 and TRBV6-3.

CDR3 size: 14 residues. V lost 4 bases to trimming and J lost 4 bases, with 13 bases between them. Germline CDR1 is MGHRA and CDR2 is YSYEKL. This clone was seen only a few times. The antigen remains undetermined. Source material: PBMCs. The TCR was taken from a man aged 25 to 40 in good health and CMV-seronegative. This chain joins TRBV4-1 and TRBJ2-5; weak D call: TRBD2 (6 bases). The CDR3 DNA is TGCGCCAGCAGCCCTCTCGCGGGATTAGAGACCCAGTACTTC. Protein: CASSPLAGLETQYF.